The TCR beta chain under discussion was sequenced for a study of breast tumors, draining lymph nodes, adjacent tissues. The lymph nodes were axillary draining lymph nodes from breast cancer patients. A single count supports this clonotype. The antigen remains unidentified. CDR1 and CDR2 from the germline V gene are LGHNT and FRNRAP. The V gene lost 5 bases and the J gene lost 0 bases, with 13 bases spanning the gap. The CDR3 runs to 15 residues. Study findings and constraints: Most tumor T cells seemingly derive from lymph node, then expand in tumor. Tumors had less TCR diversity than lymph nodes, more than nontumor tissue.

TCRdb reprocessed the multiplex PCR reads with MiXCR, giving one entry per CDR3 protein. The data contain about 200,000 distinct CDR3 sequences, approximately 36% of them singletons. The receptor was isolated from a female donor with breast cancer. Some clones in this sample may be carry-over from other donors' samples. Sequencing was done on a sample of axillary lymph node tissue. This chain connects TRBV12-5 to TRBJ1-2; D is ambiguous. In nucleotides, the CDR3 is TGTGCTAGTGGTCCCCACGGACTGACTAACTATGGCTACACCTTC. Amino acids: CASGPHGLTNYGYTF. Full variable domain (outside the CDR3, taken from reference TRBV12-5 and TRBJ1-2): DARVTQTPRHKVTEMGQEVTMRCQPILGHNTVFWYRQTMMQGLELLAYFRNRAPLDDSGMPKDRFSAEMPDATLATLKIQPSEPRDSAVYFCASGPHGLTNYGYTFGSGTRLTVV.